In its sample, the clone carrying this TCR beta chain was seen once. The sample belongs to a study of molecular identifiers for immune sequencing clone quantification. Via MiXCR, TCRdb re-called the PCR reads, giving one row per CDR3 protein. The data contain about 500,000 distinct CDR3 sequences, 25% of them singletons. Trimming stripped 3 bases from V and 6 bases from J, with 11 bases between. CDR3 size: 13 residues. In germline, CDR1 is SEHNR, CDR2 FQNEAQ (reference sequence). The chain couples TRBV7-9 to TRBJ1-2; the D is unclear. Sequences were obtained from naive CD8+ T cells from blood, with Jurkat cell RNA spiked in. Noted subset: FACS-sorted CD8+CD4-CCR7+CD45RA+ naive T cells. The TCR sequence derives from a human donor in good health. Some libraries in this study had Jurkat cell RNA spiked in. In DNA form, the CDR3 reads TGTGCCAGCAGCTTTCCCTTGAGTGATGGCTACACCTTC. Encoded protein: CASSFPLSDGYTF. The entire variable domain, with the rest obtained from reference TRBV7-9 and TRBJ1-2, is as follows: DTGVSQNPRHKITKRGQNVTFRCDPISEHNRLYWYRQTLGQGPEFLTYFQNEAQLEKSRLLSDRFSAERPKGSFSTLEIQRTEQGDSAMYLCASSFPLSDGYTFGSGTRLTVV.